The 12 T cell receptor beta chains reported below all come from one sample, sequenced in a study of graft-versus-host responses after intestinal transplantation. Their cognate antigens are unknown. The protocol was immunoSEQ multiplex PCR, while the TCRdb copy is restricted to in-frame clones and leaves out a portion. Here the sample spans tens of thousands of clones, approximately 95% being singletons. Sequencing was performed on unstimulated CD4+ T cells sorted from spleen or lymph node cells, taken before transplant. The receptors originated from a human donor who was the organ donor for an intestinal transplant.

The V gene is TRBV15, the J gene TRBJ2-1, with 12 bases aligning to TRBD2. V was pared by 1 base and J by 6 bases, with 1 base of the junction left unmatched. This CDR3 has 15 residues. Germline loops: CDR1 LNHNV, CDR2 YYDKDF (reference sequence). CDR3 nucleotide sequence: TGTGCCACCAGCAGAGCACTAGCGGGGGGCAATGAGCAGTTCTTC. Amino acids: CATSRALAGGNEQFF.

The V gene is TRBV25-1, the J gene TRBJ1-3; D might be TRBD1 (6 bases). The V gene's germline CDR1 is MGHDK and CDR2 SYGVNS. With 1 base removed from V and 1 base from J, the gap between germline ends came to 11 bases. The CDR3 has 16 residues. The CDR3 protein is CASSESGAQSGNTIYF. The CDR3 nucleotides are TGTGCCAGCAGTGAATCAGGGGCCCAGTCTGGAAACACCATATATTTT.

J is TRBJ2-5 and V is TRBV5-1, with 12 nucleotides matching TRBD2. Trimming cost V 0 bases and J 5 bases; bases outside gene matches: 5. In germline, CDR1 is SGHRS, CDR2 YFSETQ. CDR3 length: 16 amino acids. CDR3 residues: CASSLDLAGGPETQYF. CDR3 sequence (DNA): TGCGCCAGCAGCTTGGACCTAGCGGGGGGGCCGGAGACCCAGTACTTC.

J is TRBJ2-7 and V is TRBV7-2; D is ambiguous. Germline CDR1 reads SGHTA; CDR2 reads FQGNSA. The length of the CDR3 is 13 residues. The germline V and J ends were trimmed by 0 bases and 2 bases, with 5 bases remaining between them. The CDR3 loop is CASSLAYAYEQYF. The CDR3 DNA is TGTGCCAGCAGCTTAGCTTACGCCTACGAGCAGTACTTC.

The chain is built from TRBV5-6 and TRBJ2-7; perhaps TRBD1 as D (6 bases). This CDR3 has 15 amino acids. Germline V lookup: CDR1 SGHDT, CDR2 YYEEEE. The V end lost 4 bases, the J end lost 2 bases, and 16 bases lay between the germline ends. The DNA for the CDR3 is TGTGCCAGCAGCCCCCCGAACAGGGTTCCCTACGAGCAGTACTTC. Translated, it gives CASSPPNRVPYEQYF.

The gene calls are TRBV5-6 and TRBJ1-2; TRBD1 might be the D (6 bases). The CDR3 runs to 14 residues. Per the germline V gene, CDR1 is SGHDT and CDR2 is YYEEEE. V lost 5 bases to trimming and J lost 4 bases, with 15 bases between them. The CDR3 here is CASSQTGLGYGYTF. DNA of the CDR3: TGTGCCAGCAGTCAAACAGGGTTAGGCTATGGCTACACCTTC.

The chain links TRBV4-3 to TRBJ2-2; D tentatively fits TRBD1 or TRBD2 (5 bases each). The CDR3 has 15 amino acids. V lost 3 bases to trimming and J lost 6 bases, with 14 bases between them. In germline, CDR1 is LGHNA, CDR2 YSLEER. DNA for the CDR3: TGCGCCAGCAGCCAGGGAGCAGGGAAGGCCGGGGAGCTGTTTTTT. It translates to CASSQGAGKAGELFF.

The CDR3 nucleotides are TGTGCCTGGATTCGACAAACGAACACCGGGGAGCTGTTTTTT. This encodes CAWIRQTNTGELFF. The gene calls are TRBV30 and TRBJ2-2; D not resolved. Trimming shortened V by 4 bases and J by 0 bases, and 9 bases separated the two germline ends. The CDR3 runs to 14 residues. Germline CDR1 reads GTSNPN; CDR2 reads SVGIG (reference sequence). Full variable domain (remainder filled in from reference TRBV30 and TRBJ2-2): SQTIHQWPATLVQPVGSPLSLECTVEGTSNPNLYWYRQAAGRGLQLLFYSVGIGQISSEVPQNLSASRPQDRQFILSSKKLLLSDSGFYLCAWIRQTNTGELFFGEGSRLTVL.

The rearrangement uses TRBV30 and TRBJ1-2; D ambiguous. Trimming took off 0 bases at V and 1 base at J, with 0 bases between the two ends. CDR1 and CDR2 (germline): GTSNPN, SVGIG (reference sequence). This CDR3 has 11 amino acids. The CDR3 spells CAWSVNYGYTF. CDR3 nucleotides: TGTGCCTGGAGTGTTAACTATGGCTACACCTTC.

CDR3 nucleotide sequence: TGTGCCAGTACTCAGACAGGGGCCAATCCAGGTGAGCAGTACTTC. Encoded protein: CASTQTGANPGEQYF. The V and J genes are TRBV19 and TRBJ2-7; TRBD1 matches 8 bases. The CDR3 consists of 15 residues. Germline V lookup: CDR1 LNHDA, CDR2 SQIVND (reference sequence). Trimming cost V 7 bases and J 7 bases; bases outside gene matches: 15.

Turning to this clone: In the same sample, other DNA sequences code for this CDR3. The chain joins TRBV9 to TRBJ2-7; TRBD1 is a possible D gene (6 bases). Germline CDR1 and CDR2: SGDLS and YYNGEE. The CDR3 runs 16 residues. Trimming pared 2 bases from V and 0 bases from J, leaving 15 bases between. The CDR3 DNA sequence: TGTGCCAGCAGCGTGGTGCATAGGGGGAGCTCCTACGAGCAGTACTTC. Amino acids: CASSVVHRGSSYEQYF.

This rearrangement joins TRBV7-2 to TRBJ1-1; D may be TRBD1 (5 bases). Germline V lookup: CDR1 SGHTA, CDR2 FQGNSA. The CDR3 contains 14 residues. Trimming removed 0 bases from V and 7 bases from J, with 12 bases in between. Here the CDR3 reads CASSLASGHYEAFF. The CDR3 DNA follows: TGTGCCAGCAGCTTAGCTTCCGGACACTATGAAGCTTTCTTT.